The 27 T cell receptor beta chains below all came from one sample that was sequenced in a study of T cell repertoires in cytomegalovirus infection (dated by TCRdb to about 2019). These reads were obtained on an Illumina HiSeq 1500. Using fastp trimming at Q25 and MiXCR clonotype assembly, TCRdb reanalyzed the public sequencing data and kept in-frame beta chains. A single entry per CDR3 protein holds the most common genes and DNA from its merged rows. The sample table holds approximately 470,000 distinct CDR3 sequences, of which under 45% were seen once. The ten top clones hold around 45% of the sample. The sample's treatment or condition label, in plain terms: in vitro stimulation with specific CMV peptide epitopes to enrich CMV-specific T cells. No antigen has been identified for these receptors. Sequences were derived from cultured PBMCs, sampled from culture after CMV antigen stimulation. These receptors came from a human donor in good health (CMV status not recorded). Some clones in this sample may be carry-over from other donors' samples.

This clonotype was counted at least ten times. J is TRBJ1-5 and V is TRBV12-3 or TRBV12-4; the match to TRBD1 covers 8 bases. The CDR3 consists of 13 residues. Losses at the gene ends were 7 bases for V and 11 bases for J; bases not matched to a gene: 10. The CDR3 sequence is CASTYGQGSSQHF. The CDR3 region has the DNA TGTGCCAGCACCTATGGACAGGGCTCATCCCAGCATTTT.

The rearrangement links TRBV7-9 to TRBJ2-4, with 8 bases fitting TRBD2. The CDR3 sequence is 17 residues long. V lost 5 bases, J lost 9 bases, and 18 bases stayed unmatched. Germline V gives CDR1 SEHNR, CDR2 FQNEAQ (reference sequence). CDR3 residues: CASSVTGTRGSFGIQYF. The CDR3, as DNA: TGTGCCAGCAGCGTCACCGGGACTAGAGGCAGTTTTGGCATTCAGTACTTC. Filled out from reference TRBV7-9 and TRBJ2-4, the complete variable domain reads DTGVSQNPRHKITKRGQNVTFRCDPISEHNRLYWYRQTLGQGPEFLTYFQNEAQLEKSRLLSDRFSAERPKGSFSTLEIQRTEQGDSAMYLCASSVTGTRGSFGIQYFGAGTRLSVL.

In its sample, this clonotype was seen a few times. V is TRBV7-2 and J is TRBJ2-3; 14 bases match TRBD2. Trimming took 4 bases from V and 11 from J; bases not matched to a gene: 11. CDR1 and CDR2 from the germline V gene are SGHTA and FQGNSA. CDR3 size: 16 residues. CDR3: CASSSGTSGGLLRQYF. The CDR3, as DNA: TGTGCCAGCAGCTCCGGGACTAGCGGGGGTCTCCTCAGGCAGTATTTT.

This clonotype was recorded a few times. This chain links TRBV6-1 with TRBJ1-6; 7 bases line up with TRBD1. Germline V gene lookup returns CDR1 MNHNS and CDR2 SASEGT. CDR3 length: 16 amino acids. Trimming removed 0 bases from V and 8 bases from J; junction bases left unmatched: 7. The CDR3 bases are TGTGCCAGCAGTGAAGCGATGGGGACAGCTTATTCACCCCTCCACTTT. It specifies CASSEAMGTAYSPLHF.

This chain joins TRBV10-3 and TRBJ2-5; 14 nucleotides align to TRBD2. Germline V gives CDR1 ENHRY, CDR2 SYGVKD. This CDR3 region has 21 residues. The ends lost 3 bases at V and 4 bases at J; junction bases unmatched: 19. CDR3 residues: CAISESRIKGTSGSEGETQYF. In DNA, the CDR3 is TGTGCCATCAGTGAATCCAGGATTAAGGGGACTAGCGGGAGTGAGGGAGAGACCCAGTACTTC.

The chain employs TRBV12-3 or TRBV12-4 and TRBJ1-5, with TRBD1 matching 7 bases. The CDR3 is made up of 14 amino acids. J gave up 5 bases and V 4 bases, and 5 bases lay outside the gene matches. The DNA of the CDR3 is TGTGCCAGCAGTTCGGGACAGAAGTATCAGCCCCAGCATTTT. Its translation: CASSSGQKYQPQHF.

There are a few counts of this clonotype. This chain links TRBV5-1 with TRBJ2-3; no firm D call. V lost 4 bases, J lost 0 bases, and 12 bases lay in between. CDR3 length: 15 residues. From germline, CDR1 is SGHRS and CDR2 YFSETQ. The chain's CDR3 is CASSPAIGSTDTQYF. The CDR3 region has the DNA TGCGCCAGCAGCCCCGCGATCGGAAGCACAGATACGCAGTATTTT.

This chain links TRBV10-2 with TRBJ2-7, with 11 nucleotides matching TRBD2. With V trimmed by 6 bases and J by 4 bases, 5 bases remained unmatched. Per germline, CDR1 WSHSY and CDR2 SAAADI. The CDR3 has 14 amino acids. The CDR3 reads CASRDGLAGYEQYF. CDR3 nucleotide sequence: TGCGCCAGCAGGGACGGACTAGCGGGTTACGAGCAGTACTTC.

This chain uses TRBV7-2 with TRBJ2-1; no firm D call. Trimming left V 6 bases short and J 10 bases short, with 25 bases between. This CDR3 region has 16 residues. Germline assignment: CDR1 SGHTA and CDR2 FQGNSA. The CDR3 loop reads CASRAPAGSRVGEQFF. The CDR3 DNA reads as TGTGCCAGCAGGGCGCCCGCCGGGTCCCGTGTTGGGGAGCAGTTCTTC.

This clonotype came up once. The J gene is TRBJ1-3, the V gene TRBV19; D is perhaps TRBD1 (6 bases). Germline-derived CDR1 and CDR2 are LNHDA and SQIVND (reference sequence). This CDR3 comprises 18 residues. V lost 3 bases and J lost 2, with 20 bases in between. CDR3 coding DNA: TGTGCCAGTAGTATCCCCAGGGGCTACCGACGTCCTGGAAACACCATATATTTT. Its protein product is CASSIPRGYRRPGNTIYF.

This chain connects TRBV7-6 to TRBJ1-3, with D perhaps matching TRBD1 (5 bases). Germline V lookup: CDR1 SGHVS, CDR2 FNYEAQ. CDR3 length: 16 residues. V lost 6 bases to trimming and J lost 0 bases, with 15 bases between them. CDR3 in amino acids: CASSLPGASSGNTIYF. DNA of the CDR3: TGTGCCAGCAGTCTACCCGGGGCGAGCTCTGGAAACACCATATATTTT.

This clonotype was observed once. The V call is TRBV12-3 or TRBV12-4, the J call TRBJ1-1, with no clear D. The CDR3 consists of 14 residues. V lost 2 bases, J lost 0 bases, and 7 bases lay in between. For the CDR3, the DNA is TGTGCCAGCAGTTTATTCGGAGTGAACACTGAAGCTTTCTTT. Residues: CASSLFGVNTEAFF.

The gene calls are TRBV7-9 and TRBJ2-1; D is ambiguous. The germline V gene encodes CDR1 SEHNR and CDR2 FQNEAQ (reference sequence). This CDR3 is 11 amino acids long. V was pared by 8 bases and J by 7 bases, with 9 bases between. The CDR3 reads CASLGRNEQFF. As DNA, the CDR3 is TGTGCCAGCCTAGGTCGAAATGAGCAGTTCTTC.

In nucleotides, the CDR3 is TGTGCCAGCAGCCCGGGGACTAGCGGGAGCCGCTCCTACGAGCAGTACTTC. This translates into CASSPGTSGSRSYEQYF. V gene TRBV5-4 combines with J gene TRBJ2-7, with 14 bases lining up with TRBD2. CDR1 is SGHNT, CDR2 YYREEE, per germline (reference sequence). V lost 4 bases, J lost 0 bases, and 6 bases stayed unmatched. The CDR3 has 17 residues.

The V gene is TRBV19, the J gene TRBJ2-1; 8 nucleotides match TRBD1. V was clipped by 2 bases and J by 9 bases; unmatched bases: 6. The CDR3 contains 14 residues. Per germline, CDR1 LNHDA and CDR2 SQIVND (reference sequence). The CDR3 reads CASSIWTGQGEQFF. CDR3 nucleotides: TGTGCCAGTAGTATATGGACAGGGCAGGGTGAGCAGTTCTTC.

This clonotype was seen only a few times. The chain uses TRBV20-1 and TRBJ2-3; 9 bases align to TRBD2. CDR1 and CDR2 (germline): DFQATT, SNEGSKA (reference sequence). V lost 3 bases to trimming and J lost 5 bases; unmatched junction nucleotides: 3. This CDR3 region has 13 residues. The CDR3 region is CSARGLARDTQYF. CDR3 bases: TGCAGTGCTAGGGGACTAGCCAGAGATACGCAGTATTTT.

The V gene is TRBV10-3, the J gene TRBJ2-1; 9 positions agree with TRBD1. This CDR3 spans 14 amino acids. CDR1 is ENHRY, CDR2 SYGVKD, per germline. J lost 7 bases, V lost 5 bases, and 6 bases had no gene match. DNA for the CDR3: TGTGCCATCAGTCACCGGGACAGGGAGAATGAGCAGTTCTTC. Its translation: CAISHRDRENEQFF.

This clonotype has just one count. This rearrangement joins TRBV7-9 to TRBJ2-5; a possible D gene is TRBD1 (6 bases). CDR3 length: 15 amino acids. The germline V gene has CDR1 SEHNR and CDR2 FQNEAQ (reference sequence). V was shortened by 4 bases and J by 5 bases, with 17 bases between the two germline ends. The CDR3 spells CASSSGGTWEETQYF. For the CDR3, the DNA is TGTGCCAGCAGCTCTGGGGGCACCTGGGAGGAGACCCAGTACTTC.

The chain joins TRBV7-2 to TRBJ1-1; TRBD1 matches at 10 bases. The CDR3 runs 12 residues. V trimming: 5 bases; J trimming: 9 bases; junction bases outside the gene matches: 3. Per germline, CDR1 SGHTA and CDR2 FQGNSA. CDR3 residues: CASSPDRGQAFF. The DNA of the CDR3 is TGTGCCAGCAGCCCCGACAGGGGGCAAGCTTTCTTT. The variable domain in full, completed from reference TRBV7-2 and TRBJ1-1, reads GAGVSQSPSNKVTEKGKDVELRCDPISGHTALYWYRQSLGQGLEFLIYFQGNSAPDKSGLPSDRFSAERTGGSVSTLTIQRTQQEDSAVYLCASSPDRGQAFFGQGTRLTVV.

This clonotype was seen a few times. The CDR3 region has the DNA TGTGCCAGCAGTAGACAGGGTGGGAAGACCCAGTACTTC. It specifies CASSRQGGKTQYF. The chain recombines TRBV7-9 with TRBJ2-5; TRBD1 aligns across 7 bases. Germline V gene data show CDR1 as SEHNR and CDR2 as FQNEAQ (reference sequence). CDR3 length: 13 amino acids. Trimming removed 6 bases from V and 6 bases from J; junction bases left unmatched: 7.

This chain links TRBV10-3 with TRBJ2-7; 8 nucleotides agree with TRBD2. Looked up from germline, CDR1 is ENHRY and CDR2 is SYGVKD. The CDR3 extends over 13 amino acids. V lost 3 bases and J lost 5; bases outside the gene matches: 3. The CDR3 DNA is TGTGCCATCAGTGACGGGAGGGTTGACGAGCAGTACTTC. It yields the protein CAISDGRVDEQYF.

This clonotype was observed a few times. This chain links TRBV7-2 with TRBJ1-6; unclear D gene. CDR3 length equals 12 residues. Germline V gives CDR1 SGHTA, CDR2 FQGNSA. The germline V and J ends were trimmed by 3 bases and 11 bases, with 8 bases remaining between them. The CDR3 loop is CASSLIEPPLHF. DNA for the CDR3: TGTGCCAGCAGCTTGATAGAGCCACCCCTCCACTTT.

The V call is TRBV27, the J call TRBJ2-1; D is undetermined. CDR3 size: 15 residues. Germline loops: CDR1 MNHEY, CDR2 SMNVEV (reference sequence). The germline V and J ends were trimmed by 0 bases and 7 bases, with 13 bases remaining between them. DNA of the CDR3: TGTGCCAGCAGTTTATCACTGGGGTTGGGGAATGAGCAGTTCTTC. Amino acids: CASSLSLGLGNEQFF.

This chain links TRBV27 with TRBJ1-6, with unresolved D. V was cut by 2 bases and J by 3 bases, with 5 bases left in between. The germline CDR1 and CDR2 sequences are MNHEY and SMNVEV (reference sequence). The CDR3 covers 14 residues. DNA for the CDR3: TGTGCCAGCAGTTTAATCAACTATAATTCACCCCTCCACTTT. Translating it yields CASSLINYNSPLHF.

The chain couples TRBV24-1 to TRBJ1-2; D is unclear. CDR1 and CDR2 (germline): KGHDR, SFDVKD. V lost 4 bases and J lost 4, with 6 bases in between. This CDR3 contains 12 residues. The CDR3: CATSEEPYGYTF. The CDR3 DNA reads TGTGCCACCAGTGAAGAACCCTATGGCTACACCTTC.

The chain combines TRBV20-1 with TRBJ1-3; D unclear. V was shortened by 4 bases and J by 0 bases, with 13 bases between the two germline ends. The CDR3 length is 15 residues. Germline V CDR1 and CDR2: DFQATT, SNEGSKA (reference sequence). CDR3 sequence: CSATRPGDSGNTIYF. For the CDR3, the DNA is TGCAGTGCTACTAGACCCGGGGACTCTGGAAACACCATATATTTT.

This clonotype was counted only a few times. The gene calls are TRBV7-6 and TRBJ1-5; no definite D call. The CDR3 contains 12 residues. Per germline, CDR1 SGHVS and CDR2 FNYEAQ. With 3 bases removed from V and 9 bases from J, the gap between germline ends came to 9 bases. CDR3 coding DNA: TGTGCCAGCAGCTTTCCCGAGGGGCCCCAGCATTTT. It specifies CASSFPEGPQHF.